Only one count was recorded for the clone carrying this T cell receptor beta chain. Its antigen is as yet unknown. The sample originates from a study of radiation and T cells in renal cell carcinoma. Whole-study context: Nephrectomy followed 15 Gy stereotactic body radiation by 4 weeks. Findings and caveats of the study: Baseline intratumoral clonotype presence is unknown without pretreatment biopsies. From baseline, blood top tumor clonotypes peaked at 2 weeks post-radiation.

Noted time point: baseline pretreatment blood. The treatment here: 15 Gy SBRT to primary tumor, nephrectomy 4 weeks later. Blood was sampled at baseline, 2 weeks and 4 weeks after SBRT. Assay used: immunoSEQ multiplex PCR; TCRdb lists only in-frame clones, some missing. The top ten hold around 12% of the sample, which has about 130,000 clones, roughly 84% seen once. The source material was blood, sampled from a patient whose treatment included radiotherapy and nephrectomy. This clonotype was obtained from a woman in her fifties or sixties with renal cell carcinoma.

The CDR3 loop reads CASSLRPNNEQFF. The CDR3 bases are TGTGCCAGCAGCTTGCGACCGAATAATGAGCAGTTCTTC. The chain joins TRBV5-4 to TRBJ2-1; D unclear. Trimming removed 1 base from V and 7 bases from J, with 9 bases in between. Germline V gene data show CDR1 as SGHNT and CDR2 as YYREEE (reference sequence). The CDR3 spans 13 residues.